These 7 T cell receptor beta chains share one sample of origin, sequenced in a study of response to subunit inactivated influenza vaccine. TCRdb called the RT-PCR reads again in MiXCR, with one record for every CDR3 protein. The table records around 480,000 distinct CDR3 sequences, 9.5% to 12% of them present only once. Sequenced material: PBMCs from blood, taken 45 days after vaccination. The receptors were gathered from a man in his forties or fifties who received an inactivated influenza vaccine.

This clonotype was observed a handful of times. The CDR3 spells CSVRSGQNNEQFF. The CDR3 region has the DNA TGCAGCGTTCGTAGCGGGCAAAACAATGAGCAGTTCTTC. This sequence joins TRBV29-1 and TRBJ2-1; 7 bases line up with TRBD2. Germline V gene sequence: CDR1 SQVTM, CDR2 ANQGSEA. With V trimmed by 5 bases and J by 5 bases, 6 bases remained unmatched. CDR3 length equals 13 residues.

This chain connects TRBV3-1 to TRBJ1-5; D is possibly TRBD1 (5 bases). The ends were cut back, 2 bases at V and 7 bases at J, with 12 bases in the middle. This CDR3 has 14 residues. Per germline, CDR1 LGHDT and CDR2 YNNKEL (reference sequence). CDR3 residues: CASSQRGVAQPQHF. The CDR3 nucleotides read TGTGCCAGCAGCCAACGAGGGGTGGCCCAGCCCCAGCATTTT. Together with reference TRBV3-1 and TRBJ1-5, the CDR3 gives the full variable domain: DTAVSQTPKYLVTQMGNDKSIKCEQNLGHDTMYWYKQDSKKFLKIMFSYNNKELIINETVPNRFSPKSPDKAHLNLHINSLELGDSAVYFCASSQRGVAQPQHFGDGTRLSIL.

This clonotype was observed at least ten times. The CDR3 here is CASSLNRVGETQYF. CDR3 in DNA: TGCGCCAGCAGCCTAAACAGGGTTGGGGAGACCCAGTACTTC. The rearrangement links TRBV4-1 to TRBJ2-5; possibly TRBD1 for D (6 bases). V was pared by 4 bases and J by 5 bases, with 14 bases between. This CDR3 has 14 amino acids. Germline V CDR1 and CDR2: MGHRA, YSYEKL.

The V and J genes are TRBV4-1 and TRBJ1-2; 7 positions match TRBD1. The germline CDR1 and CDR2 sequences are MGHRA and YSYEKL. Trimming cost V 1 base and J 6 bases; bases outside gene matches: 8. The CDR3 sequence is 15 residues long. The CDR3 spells CASSQVDRVVHGYTF. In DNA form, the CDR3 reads TGCGCCAGCAGCCAAGTAGACAGGGTAGTCCATGGCTACACCTTC.

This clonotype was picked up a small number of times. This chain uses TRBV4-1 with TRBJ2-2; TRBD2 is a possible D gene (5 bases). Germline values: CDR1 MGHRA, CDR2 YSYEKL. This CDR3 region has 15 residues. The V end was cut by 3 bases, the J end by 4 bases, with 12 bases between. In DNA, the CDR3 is TGCGCCAGCAGCCAGGTCGGTCGGGGCACCGGGGAGCTGTTTTTT. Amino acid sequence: CASSQVGRGTGELFF.

CDR3 region: CASSQDKRPNTGELFF. The CDR3 nucleotides read TGCGCCAGCAGCCAAGATAAGCGACCGAACACCGGGGAGCTGTTTTTT. The chain couples TRBV4-1 to TRBJ2-2; D call uncertain. Trimming took off 0 bases at V and 0 bases at J, with 8 bases between the two ends. There are 16 residues in the CDR3. CDR1 is MGHRA and CDR2 is YSYEKL in the germline V gene.

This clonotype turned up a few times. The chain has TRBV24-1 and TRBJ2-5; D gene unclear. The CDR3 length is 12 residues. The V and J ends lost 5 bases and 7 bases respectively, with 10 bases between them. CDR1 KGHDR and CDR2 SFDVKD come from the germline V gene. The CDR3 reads CATSGLTGTQYF. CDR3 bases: TGTGCCACCAGTGGCCTAACTGGGACCCAGTACTTC.